Listed below are T cell receptor beta chains from one sample, sequenced in a study of T cell repertoires in cytomegalovirus infection. TCRdb re-called the reads through MiXCR, storing one row per CDR3 protein. The table records 400,000 to 600,000 distinct CDR3 sequences, roughly 46% of them present only once. What these receptors recognize is not known. Here the sequenced sample was cultured PBMCs, taken from culture after CMV antigen stimulation. The receptors originated from a human donor in good health (CMV status not recorded). Some clones in this sample may be carry-over from other donors' samples. Each CDR3 is given with its conserved first and last residue. D genes are given only for firm matches. Expanded clones get a size class; other rows say once, few or many, or leave the size out.

d_gene	abundance	j_gene	v_gene	CDR3aa	CDR3nt
NA	NA	TRBJ2-2	TRBV10-3	CAISTGFPGELFF	TGTGCCATCAGTACAGGGTTTCCCGGGGAGCTGTTTTTT
NA	many	TRBJ2-3	TRBV7-2	CASSLGPGSDTQYF	TGTGCCAGCAGCTTAGGTCCGGGGTCAGATACGCAGTATTTT
NA	many	TRBJ2-3	TRBV4-1	CASSPRPTDTQYF	TGCGCCAGCAGCCCCCGGCCCACTGATACGCAGTATTTT
NA	NA	TRBJ2-2	TRBV4-3	CASSQRTSNTGELFF	TGCGCCAGCAGCCAGAGGACCTCGAACACCGGGGAGCTGTTTTTT
TRBD1	once	TRBJ2-7	TRBV25-1	CASSDPTGGIYEQYF	TGTGCCAGCAGTGACCCGACAGGGGGGATCTACGAGCAGTACTTC
NA	few	TRBJ2-7	TRBV7-2	CASGPQGSGEQYF	TGTGCCAGCGGTCCTCAGGGTTCGGGGGAGCAGTACTTC
NA	NA	TRBJ1-5	TRBV4-1	CASSQLGHSGRNQPQHF	TGCGCCAGCAGCCAATTAGGGCATTCGGGACGTAATCAGCCCCAGCATTTT
TRBD2	few	TRBJ2-5	TRBV11-2	CASSETSGSNSGTQYF	TGTGCCAGCAGCGAGACTAGCGGGAGCAATTCGGGGACCCAGTACTTC
TRBD1	NA	TRBJ2-7	TRBV7-6	CASSYPIVGQVLDEQYF	TGTGCCAGCAGCTACCCGATCGTAGGACAGGTACTGGACGAGCAGTACTTC
NA	few	TRBJ2-1	TRBV12-3/TRBV12-4	CASSLVGGVLGARYNEQFF	TGTGCCAGCAGTTTAGTAGGAGGGGTATTGGGGGCTAGATACAATGAGCAGTTCTTC
TRBD1	NA	TRBJ2-7	TRBV29-1	CSVDRGRGQYF	TGCAGCGTGGACAGGGGGCGCGGGCAGTACTTC
NA	few	TRBJ2-1	TRBV7-2	CASSLGFGRLPIF	TGTGCCAGCAGCTTAGGGTTCGGCAGATTGCCGATCTTC
TRBD1	few	TRBJ2-1	TRBV7-2	CASSPTGPSNTEQFF	TGTGCCAGCAGCCCGACAGGGCCTTCCAACACTGAGCAGTTCTTC
NA	NA	TRBJ2-6	TRBV4-1	CASSQWESSGANVLTF	TGCGCCAGCAGCCAATGGGAAAGCTCTGGGGCCAACGTCCTGACTTTC
NA	NA	TRBJ2-1	TRBV7-2	CASSLEQGRDEQFF	TGTGCCAGCAGCCTTGAACAGGGTAGAGATGAGCAGTTCTTC
NA	few	TRBJ1-4	TRBV2	CASVQEYNEKLFF	TGTGCCAGCGTACAGGAATATAATGAAAAACTGTTTTTT
TRBD1	NA	TRBJ1-2	TRBV4-1	CASSRQGVDYGYTF	TGCGCCAGCAGCCGACAGGGAGTAGACTATGGCTACACCTTC
TRBD1	few	TRBJ1-6	TRBV7-8	CASSPRDRKSPLHF	TGTGCCAGCAGCCCGCGGGACAGAAAATCACCCCTCCACTTT
NA	few	TRBJ2-1	TRBV7-6	CASSDRMGSLSYNEQFF	TGTGCCAGCAGCGACCGCATGGGTAGTCTTTCCTACAATGAGCAGTTCTTC
NA	NA	TRBJ2-6	TRBV7-6	CASSLVGEGANVLTF	TGTGCCAGCAGCTTAGTGGGAGAGGGGGCCAACGTCCTGACTTTC
TRBD2	few	TRBJ2-5	TRBV7-6	CASSLAGTSWETQYF	TGTGCCAGCAGCTTAGCGGGGACTAGTTGGGAGACCCAGTACTTC
NA	NA	TRBJ1-1	TRBV7-9	CASSPGGQGLMNTEAFF	TGTGCCAGCAGCCCAGGAGGGCAGGGCCTCATGAACACTGAAGCTTTCTTT
TRBD2	NA	TRBJ2-3	TRBV5-1	CASSFMGLPRTDTQYF	TGCGCCAGCAGCTTCATGGGACTACCTCGCACAGATACGCAGTATTTT
TRBD1	NA	TRBJ1-5	TRBV20-1	CSASRDRDRQPQHF	TGCAGTGCTAGCCGGGACAGGGATCGTCAGCCCCAGCATTTT
TRBD1	NA	TRBJ2-3	TRBV5-4	CASSRGRGTGSDTQYF	TGTGCCAGCAGCCGGGGGAGAGGGACAGGGTCAGATACGCAGTATTTT
NA	NA	TRBJ2-3	TRBV6-6	CASSFGGQDTQYF	TGTGCCAGCAGTTTCGGGGGGCAAGATACGCAGTATTTT
TRBD2	few	TRBJ2-1	TRBV7-2	CASAGLAARGEQFF	TGTGCCAGCGCGGGACTAGCGGCACGCGGTGAGCAGTTCTTC
TRBD1	NA	TRBJ2-7	TRBV7-8	CASSSRSYDRGSEQYF	TGTGCCAGCAGCTCCAGGTCGTACGACAGGGGTTCCGAGCAGTACTTC
NA	once	TRBJ1-4	TRBV10-3	CAIRPEATNEKLFF	TGTGCCATCAGACCAGAAGCAACTAATGAAAAACTGTTTTTT
NA	few	TRBJ2-5	TRBV7-8	CASSFNSGAETQYF	TGTGCCAGCAGCTTTAACTCAGGGGCCGAGACCCAGTACTTC
NA	NA	TRBJ1-5	TRBV28	CASSANYQPQHF	TGTGCCAGCAGCGCCAATTATCAGCCCCAGCATTTT
NA	few	TRBJ2-1	TRBV7-9	CASSLLRAKRGEQFF	TGTGCCAGCAGCCTACTTAGGGCCAAACGGGGTGAGCAGTTCTTC
NA	NA	TRBJ1-6	TRBV5-4	CASSLDDSPLHF	TGTGCCAGCAGCTTGGACGATTCACCCCTCCACTTT
NA	NA	TRBJ1-1	TRBV7-9	CASRPGHTHTEAFF	TGTGCCAGCAGACCGGGACATACTCACACTGAAGCTTTCTTT
NA	few	TRBJ2-1	TRBV11-3	CASSPDQARSYNEQFF	TGTGCCAGCAGCCCAGACCAGGCTCGCTCCTACAATGAGCAGTTCTTC
NA	NA	TRBJ2-5	TRBV25-1	CASSEWEGRRAQYF	TGTGCCAGCAGTGAATGGGAAGGCCGGCGGGCCCAGTACTTC
NA	NA	TRBJ1-2	TRBV7-4	CASSLPRTPNYGYTF	TGTGCCAGCAGCCTCCCTCGGACGCCTAACTATGGCTACACCTTC
TRBD2	few	TRBJ2-5	TRBV7-2	CASSSLPGLAGKETQYF	TGTGCCAGCAGCTCACTACCGGGACTAGCGGGGAAAGAGACCCAGTACTTC
TRBD2	NA	TRBJ2-1	TRBV20-1	CSARTSAVNEQFF	TGCAGTGCCAGGACTAGCGCGGTGAATGAGCAGTTCTTC
NA	few	TRBJ1-2	TRBV18	CASSPGTPRGGYTF	TGTGCCAGCTCACCCGGGACACCAAGAGGAGGCTACACCTTC
NA	few	TRBJ1-1	TRBV27	CASRETVNTEAFF	TGTGCCAGCAGGGAAACGGTGAACACTGAAGCTTTCTTT
TRBD1	NA	TRBJ1-1	TRBV15	CATSRDGQGVTEAFF	TGTGCCACCAGCAGAGACGGACAGGGGGTCACTGAAGCTTTCTTT
NA	NA	TRBJ2-2	TRBV6-2/TRBV6-3	CASSYSPFGRDTGELFF	TGTGCCAGCAGTTACTCCCCTTTCGGTCGTGACACCGGGGAGCTGTTTTTT
TRBD1	few	TRBJ2-7	TRBV19	CASSIEGQGAYEQYF	TGTGCCAGTAGTATAGAGGGGCAGGGGGCCTACGAGCAGTACTTC
NA	many	TRBJ2-3	TRBV7-2	CASSLDHTDTQYF	TGTGCCAGCAGCTTAGACCACACAGATACGCAGTATTTT
TRBD1	NA	TRBJ1-1	TRBV5-1	CASSLPQGGTEAFF	TGCGCCAGCAGCTTGCCCCAGGGGGGAACTGAAGCTTTCTTT
NA	NA	TRBJ1-1	TRBV18	CASSPPLQPNTEAFF	TGTGCCAGCTCACCACCGTTACAGCCGAACACTGAAGCTTTCTTT
TRBD2	NA	TRBJ2-3	TRBV28	CASSPLKRGGADTQYF	TGTGCCAGCAGTCCCTTAAAGCGGGGGGGCGCAGATACGCAGTATTTT
NA	few	TRBJ1-6	TRBV7-2	CASSFLRENSPLHF	TGTGCCAGCAGCTTTTTACGGGAGAATTCACCCCTCCACTTT
NA	NA	TRBJ2-7	TRBV20-1	CSARVGGAAWRREQYF	TGCAGTGCTAGAGTTGGGGGGGCCGCTTGGAGGAGGGAGCAGTACTTC
NA	NA	TRBJ1-4	TRBV20-1	CSASSGIGEKLFF	TGCAGTGCTAGTAGCGGGATCGGGGAAAAACTGTTTTTT
NA	NA	TRBJ2-2	TRBV7-2	CASSFGDTGELFF	TGTGCCAGCAGCTTCGGAGACACCGGGGAGCTGTTTTTT
TRBD1	NA	TRBJ1-2	TRBV7-2	CASSQGGGRGYGYTF	TGTGCCAGCAGCCAGGGGGGGGGGAGGGGCTATGGCTACACCTTC
NA	NA	TRBJ2-3	TRBV7-2	CASRPRLVADTQYF	TGTGCCAGCAGACCTAGACTAGTTGCAGATACGCAGTATTTT
NA	few	TRBJ2-3	TRBV7-9	CASRQEDTQYF	TGTGCCAGCAGACAGGAAGATACGCAGTATTTT